This paragraph reports one T cell receptor beta chain. Recovered participants had two consecutive negative NP/OP PCR tests, healthcare professional clearance, or symptom resolution. The data are from a study of blood T cell repertoires in COVID-19. Study-level information: T cells, B-cell-depleted T cells, or PBMCs supplied cDNA or gDNA.

The protocol was immunoSEQ multiplex PCR, while the TCRdb copy is restricted to in-frame clones and leaves out a portion. This sample has about 270,000 clones, with around 90% found just once. CDR1 and CDR2 from the germline V gene are KGHSH and LQKENI. Trimming pared 1 base from V and 7 bases from J, leaving 8 bases between. CDR3 size: 13 residues. The sequenced material came from PBMCs or T cells enriched from blood (not recorded which). The TCR was taken from a woman in her 50s who had recovered from COVID-19. This rearrangement joins TRBV18 to TRBJ1-5, with D possibly matching TRBD1 (6 bases). CDR3: CASSPLRGQPQHF. The CDR3 region has the DNA TGTGCCAGCTCACCACTCAGGGGACAGCCCCAGCATTTT.